The 21 T cell receptor beta chains below come from one sample, sequenced in a study of blood T cell repertoires in COVID-19. Using immunoSEQ multiplex PCR, the repertoire was profiled, and TCRdb retains in-frame clones only, with some absent. The sample records around 250,000 clones, about nine tenths being singletons. Input material: peripheral blood. The receptors come from a woman aged 40-49 years who had recovered from COVID-19.

The CDR3, as DNA: TGTGCCAGCAGCTTAGGCGGGAGTAGGTACGAGCAGTACTTC. Translation: CASSLGGSRYEQYF. This chain connects TRBV11-2 to TRBJ2-7, with 7 bases that match TRBD2. Germline values: CDR1 SGHAT, CDR2 FQNNGV. The CDR3 has 14 amino acids. With V trimmed by 1 base and J by 4 bases, 4 bases remained unmatched.

The chain has TRBV6-6 and TRBJ1-5; a weak D match, TRBD1 (6 bases). Germline V CDR1 and CDR2: MNHNY, SVGAGI (reference sequence). The CDR3 loop spans 14 amino acids. V was pared by 5 bases and J by 11 bases, with 19 bases between. The CDR3 nucleotides read TGTGCCAGCAGTCCGCGACAGGCTCCGCAGGCCCAGCATTTT. It translates to CASSPRQAPQAQHF.

CDR3 residues: CASSQQGGDEKLFF. The CDR3 nucleotides are TGTGCCAGCAGCCAACAGGGAGGGGATGAAAAACTGTTTTTT. V and J are TRBV3-1 (or the pseudogene TRBV3-2) and TRBJ1-4; tentatively, D is TRBD1 (5 bases). The germline V gene has CDR1 LGHDT and CDR2 YNNKEL (reference sequence). The CDR3 is 14 residues long. V shed 2 bases and J shed 6 bases, with 10 bases lying between them.

This clone was found a few times. The chain is built from TRBV28 and TRBJ1-6; 7 nucleotides line up with TRBD1. This CDR3 is built from 13 residues. The V and J ends lost 8 bases and 7 bases, in that order; junction bases with no gene match: 5. In germline, CDR1 is MDHEN, CDR2 SYDVKM. This CDR3 is CASGDRVNSPLHF. The CDR3 DNA is TGTGCCAGCGGTGACAGGGTAAATTCACCCCTCCACTTT.

The DNA for the CDR3 is TGTGCCGGGGGGTCAGGGGGAAATGCGGATGGCTACACCTTC. Translating it yields CAGGSGGNADGYTF. The chain employs TRBV30 and TRBJ1-2, with 7 nucleotides matching TRBD1. This CDR3 is built from 14 residues. Per the germline V gene, CDR1 is GTSNPN and CDR2 is SVGIG (reference sequence). With 8 bases clipped from V and 6 bases from J, the junction kept 15 bases outside the gene matches. Combining the CDR3 with reference TRBV30 and TRBJ1-2 gives the whole variable domain SQTIHQWPATLVQPVGSPLSLECTVEGTSNPNLYWYRQAAGRGLQLLFYSVGIGQISSEVPQNLSASRPQDRQFILSSKKLLLSDSGFYLCAGGSGGNADGYTFGSGTRLTVV.

Only a few counts were recorded for this clone. Germline is not matched at one junction end, which may reflect a read error. This rearrangement joins TRBV7-7 to TRBJ2-2; tentative D call: TRBD1 (5 bases). The germline CDR1 and CDR2 sequences are SSHAT and FNYEAQ (reference sequence). The CDR3 runs to 13 residues. This CDR3 is CASSLDSTGELFF. The CDR3 coding sequence is TGTGCTAGCAGCTTAGACAGCACCGGGGAGCTGTTTTTT.

The chain couples TRBV5-6 to TRBJ1-2; D is perhaps TRBD1 (5 bases). The germline CDR1 and CDR2 sequences are SGHDT and YYEEEE. The V gene lost 4 bases and the J gene lost 8 bases, with 24 bases spanning the gap. The CDR3 length is 16 residues. This CDR3 reads CASSPGGAGRGGGYTF. Written as DNA, the CDR3 is TGTGCCAGCAGCCCAGGCGGTGCGGGGCGGGGTGGAGGCTACACCTTC.

The gene calls are TRBV9 and TRBJ1-5; D is perhaps TRBD1 (6 bases). The CDR3 runs to 14 residues. Germline-derived CDR1 and CDR2 are SGDLS and YYNGEE. Trimming took 4 bases from V and 9 from J, leaving 17 bases between them. The CDR3 region is CASSPGDGLPPQHF. CDR3 coding DNA: TGTGCCAGCAGCCCAGGGGACGGGCTACCGCCCCAGCATTTT.

This clone is a singleton in its sample. This CDR3 is also generated by other DNA sequences in the sample. The chain links TRBV12-3 or TRBV12-4 to TRBJ2-3, with D possibly being TRBD2 (6 bases). V was cut by 5 bases and J by 3 bases, with 9 bases left in between. This CDR3 has 13 residues. The CDR3, as DNA: TGTGCCAGCAGTCGTGGGAGGACAGATACGCAGTATTTT. It specifies CASSRGRTDTQYF.

The chain joins TRBV5-6 to TRBJ2-1, with 7 bases lining up with TRBD1. J gave up 0 bases and V 0 bases, and 3 bases lay outside the gene matches. The CDR3 is 16 residues long. CDR1 SGHDT and CDR2 YYEEEE come from the germline V gene. The CDR3 loop reads CASSLARDSSYNEQFF. CDR3 nucleotides: TGTGCCAGCAGCTTGGCCCGGGACAGCTCCTACAATGAGCAGTTCTTC.

The rearrangement uses TRBV28 and TRBJ2-3; 10 bases map to TRBD2. Germline CDR1 reads MDHEN; CDR2 reads SYDVKM. This CDR3 has 20 amino acids. Trimming took 5 bases from V and 3 from J; bases not matched to a gene: 20. CDR3 loop: CASSHQLPSGSLERTDTQYF. For the CDR3, the DNA is TGTGCCAGCAGTCATCAACTGCCTAGCGGGAGCTTGGAAAGAACAGATACGCAGTATTTT.

The chain has TRBV6-5 and TRBJ2-5; TRBD2 matches 10 bases. J gave up 3 bases and V 5 bases, and 3 bases lay outside the gene matches. The CDR3 consists of 14 residues. Germline CDR1 and CDR2: MNHEY and SVGAGI. The chain's CDR3 is CASSRGLAEETQYF. CDR3 coding DNA: TGTGCCAGCAGTAGAGGACTAGCGGAAGAGACCCAGTACTTC.

This chain joins TRBV27 and TRBJ1-2; 8 nucleotides line up with TRBD1. The CDR3 contains 14 residues. Trimming at V came to 5 bases and at J to 4 bases, leaving 6 bases not matched to a gene. The germline V gene encodes CDR1 MNHEY and CDR2 SMNVEV (reference sequence). The CDR3 nucleotides are TGTGCCAGCAGTCGGACAGGGTTGAGCTATGGCTACACCTTC. Protein product: CASSRTGLSYGYTF.

This chain connects TRBV28 to TRBJ1-2, with D possibly TRBD1 on 6 matching bases. In germline, CDR1 is MDHEN, CDR2 SYDVKM. The CDR3 covers 14 residues. V lost 3 bases and J lost 4, with 12 bases in between. CDR3 sequence reads: CASSLLTGSYGYTF. The CDR3 DNA reads as TGTGCCAGCAGTTTGCTGACAGGTTCCTATGGCTACACCTTC.

Of note for this clone: Mismatch with germline at one junction end may stem from a read error. This chain uses TRBV3-1 (or the pseudogene TRBV3-2) with TRBJ1-3, with a weak D call TRBD1 (6 bases). CDR3 length: 16 residues. CDR1 LGHDT and CDR2 YNNKEL come from the germline V gene (reference sequence). The chain's CDR3 is CASSPGTSVGGNAIYF. As DNA, the CDR3 is TGTGCCAGCAGCCCGGGGACATCCGTCGGTGGAAACGCCATATATTTT.

The V and J genes are TRBV5-1 and TRBJ2-5; possible D gene TRBD1, 5 bases. Between the trimmed V and J ends, which lost 0 bases and 3 bases, there was a span of 9 bases. There are 14 residues in the CDR3. Germline CDR1 reads SGHRS; CDR2 reads YFSETQ. CDR3 residues: CASSLGQLEETQYF. CDR3 DNA sequence: TGCGCCAGCAGCTTGGGACAGCTTGAAGAGACCCAGTACTTC.

V usage is TRBV10-2 and J usage is TRBJ2-7; 14 bases align to TRBD2. The CDR3 is 17 amino acids. CDR1 and CDR2 (germline): WSHSY, SAAADI. The J segment lost 2 bases and the V segment lost 0 bases, leaving 3 bases of the junction unmatched. Here the CDR3 reads CASSESPGLAGAYEQYF. CDR3 DNA sequence: TGCGCCAGCAGTGAGTCGCCGGGACTAGCGGGAGCCTACGAGCAGTACTTC.

This clone was recorded once. The V gene is TRBV15, the J gene TRBJ2-1, with 11 bases matching TRBD2. The CDR3 has 20 residues. The junction had 11 bases not matched to a gene; V was cut back by 1 base and J by 0 bases. The germline V gene encodes CDR1 LNHNV and CDR2 YYDKDF (reference sequence). The CDR3 DNA is TGTGCCACCAGCAGAGCAAGGATAGCGGGAGGGCCGAGCTCCTACAATGAGCAGTTCTTC. This encodes CATSRARIAGGPSSYNEQFF.

V and J are TRBV19 and TRBJ2-4, with D maybe TRBD1 (5 bases). The CDR3 covers 14 residues. With 7 bases removed from V and 8 bases from J, the gap between germline ends came to 18 bases. Germline lookup yields CDR1 LNHDA and CDR2 SQIVND (reference sequence). CDR3 sequence (DNA): TGTGCCAGTACCTCGACCCAGGGATGGGACATTCAGTACTTC. The encoded protein is CASTSTQGWDIQYF.

The rearrangement uses TRBV19 and TRBJ2-1, with D possibly being TRBD2 (5 bases). CDR1 and CDR2 (germline): LNHDA, SQIVND (reference sequence). Trimming removed 6 bases at V and 9 bases at J, with 12 bases between. This CDR3 region has 12 residues. The CDR3: CASSLEESEQFF. CDR3 DNA sequence: TGTGCCAGTAGCCTGGAGGAGAGTGAGCAGTTCTTC. The full variable domain, its missing parts supplied by reference TRBV19 and TRBJ2-1, is DGGITQSPKYLFRKEGQNVTLSCEQNLNHDAMYWYRQDPGQGLRLIYYSQIVNDFQKGDIAEGYSVSREKKESFPLTVTSAQKNPTAFYLCASSLEESEQFFGPGTRLTVL.

The V call is TRBV7-2, the J call TRBJ2-7; the D gene is possibly TRBD2 (5 bases). CDR1 is SGHTA and CDR2 is FQGNSA in the germline V gene. The CDR3 covers 13 residues. Trimming left V 6 bases short and J 1 base short, with 10 bases between. In nucleotides, the CDR3 is TGTGCCAGCAGACAAGCGGATTCCTACGAGCAGTACTTC. The encoded protein is CASRQADSYEQYF. Supplemented by reference TRBV7-2 and TRBJ2-7, the full variable domain reads GAGVSQSPSNKVTEKGKDVELRCDPISGHTALYWYRQSLGQGLEFLIYFQGNSAPDKSGLPSDRFSAERTGGSVSTLTIQRTQQEDSAVYLCASRQADSYEQYFGPGTRLTVT.